Listed here are 20 T cell receptor beta chains from one sample, sequenced in a study of T cells in Graves' hyperthyroidism and ophthalmopathy. TCR beta CDR3 sequences were amplified from RNA transcripts. The primer set for the first-round RT-PCR of the TCR CDR3 was HTBI. In TCRdb, the multiplex PCR reads were re-called with MiXCR into one record per CDR3 protein. Of 730,000 or so distinct CDR3 sequences in the sample, roughly 20% were seen once. Sequencing was performed on blood. These receptors were obtained from a woman between 50 and 59 years old with Graves' hyperthyroidism that later progressed to Graves' ophthalmopathy.

This clonotype was detected a few times. The chain uses TRBV27 and TRBJ1-1; D call uncertain. The CDR3 has 12 residues. Germline assignment: CDR1 MNHEY and CDR2 SMNVEV (reference sequence). The V end was cut by 8 bases, the J end by 4 bases, with 11 bases between. CDR3: CASWRATTEAFF. DNA of the CDR3: TGTGCCAGCTGGAGAGCCACCACTGAAGCTTTCTTT.

Ten or more counts support this clonotype. The chain couples TRBV7-6 to TRBJ2-7; D perhaps matches TRBD1 (5 bases). The CDR3 sequence is 13 residues long. Germline V CDR1 and CDR2: SGHVS, FNYEAQ. V was clipped by 6 bases and J by 4 bases, with 13 bases between them. The chain's CDR3 is CASRPTQGYEQYF. CDR3 coding DNA: TGTGCCAGCAGACCGACCCAGGGTTACGAGCAGTACTTC.

This clonotype showed up many times. The rearrangement links TRBV5-8 to TRBJ1-2; 8 nucleotides line up with TRBD1. The CDR3 is 13 amino acids. Looked up from germline, CDR1 is SGHTS and CDR2 is YDEGEE. V shed 4 bases and J 9 bases; nucleotides not matched to a gene: 8. The CDR3 sequence: CASSPGQGMRYTF. The CDR3 DNA is TGTGCCAGCAGCCCTGGACAGGGCATGCGCTACACCTTC.

The V call is TRBV5-6, the J call TRBJ1-6; D might be TRBD1 (6 bases). This CDR3 is 16 amino acids long. CDR1 and CDR2 (germline): SGHDT, YYEEEE. V was clipped by 0 bases and J by 10 bases, with 17 bases between them. CDR3 nucleotides: TGTGCCAGCAGCTTGGGGGACATGGTCGGACAGTCACCCCTCCACTTT. Translation: CASSLGDMVGQSPLHF.

This clonotype was observed a few times. The chain has TRBV2 and TRBJ2-4, with D unclear. Germline CDR1 reads SNHLY; CDR2 reads FYNNEI. With 3 bases removed from V and 0 bases from J, the gap between germline ends came to 12 bases. CDR3 length: 16 amino acids. CDR3 nucleotide sequence: TGTGCCAGCAGTGACAGCCAGCTACTAGCCAAAAACATTCAGTACTTC. This codes for CASSDSQLLAKNIQYF.

The V gene is TRBV12-3 or TRBV12-4, the J gene TRBJ1-4; D gene ambiguous. The CDR3 is 15 amino acids. V was trimmed by 2 bases and J by 0 bases, leaving 7 bases between them. CDR3 region: CASSLKGTTNEKLFF. The DNA for the CDR3 is TGTGCCAGCAGTTTAAAAGGCACAACTAATGAAAAACTGTTTTTT.

Ten or more counts support this clonotype. The V call is TRBV30, the J call TRBJ1-5; D gene uncertain. This CDR3 region has 13 residues. V lost 0 bases and J lost 7, with 10 bases in between. Germline values: CDR1 GTSNPN, CDR2 SVGIG (reference sequence). For the CDR3, the DNA is TGTGCCTGGAGTGTTTCAGTTGAACAGCCCCAGCATTTT. This sequence encodes CAWSVSVEQPQHF.

This clonotype was found a few times. The rearrangement joins TRBV3-1 to TRBJ1-5; D may be TRBD1 (5 bases). Germline-derived CDR1 and CDR2 are LGHDT and YNNKEL (reference sequence). The CDR3 length is 18 residues. Trimming removed 1 base from V and 0 bases from J, with 16 bases in between. The CDR3 reads CASSQGPLTGASNQPQHF. The CDR3, as DNA: TGTGCCAGCAGCCAAGGGCCTTTGACTGGGGCTAGCAATCAGCCCCAGCATTTT.

This clonotype was observed at least ten times. V is TRBV5-1 and J is TRBJ1-1, with D possibly TRBD1 on 6 matching bases. The CDR3 consists of 16 residues. Germline V gives CDR1 SGHRS, CDR2 YFSETQ. The ends were cut back, 3 bases at V and 0 bases at J, with 15 bases in the middle. The CDR3 reads CASSWGAGTMNTEAFF. The CDR3 DNA reads TGCGCCAGCAGCTGGGGGGCAGGGACAATGAACACTGAAGCTTTCTTT.

This clonotype was observed many times. The chain recombines TRBV12-3 or TRBV12-4 with TRBJ2-1; 7 nucleotides match TRBD1. The CDR3 covers 15 residues. V was clipped by 2 bases and J by 4 bases; unmatched bases: 5. Here the CDR3 reads CASSLKQGIYNEQFF. The CDR3 coding sequence is TGTGCCAGCAGTTTAAAACAGGGGATATACAATGAGCAGTTCTTC.

The J gene is TRBJ1-1, the V gene TRBV6-5; weak D call: TRBD1 (6 bases). V lost 2 bases and J lost 3, with 19 bases in between. The germline V gene encodes CDR1 MNHEY and CDR2 SVGAGI. The CDR3 runs to 17 residues. DNA for the CDR3: TGTGCCAGCAGTTACCAAAGACCAGGGGCAGGGGACACTGAAGCTTTCTTT. Its translation is CASSYQRPGAGDTEAFF.

This clonotype was seen ten or more times. The chain combines TRBV12-3 or TRBV12-4 with TRBJ1-1; possibly TRBD1 for D (6 bases). V dropped 5 bases and J dropped 6 bases, with 13 bases sitting between them. The CDR3 spans 13 residues. The CDR3 coding sequence is TGTGCCAGCAGTCCCGCTCCAGGGGCTGAAGCTTTCTTT. It translates to CASSPAPGAEAFF.

The gene calls are TRBV7-9 and TRBJ2-7, with 7 positions matching TRBD2. The CDR3 covers 15 residues. Germline CDR1 and CDR2: SEHNR and FQNEAQ (reference sequence). Trimming removed 4 bases from V and 6 bases from J; junction bases left unmatched: 12. CDR3 residues: CASSSAGTIEVEQYF. In DNA form, the CDR3 reads TGTGCCAGCAGCTCGGCCGGGACTATAGAAGTCGAGCAGTACTTC. Full variable domain (rest looked up from reference TRBV7-9 and TRBJ2-7): DTGVSQNPRHKITKRGQNVTFRCDPISEHNRLYWYRQTLGQGPEFLTYFQNEAQLEKSRLLSDRFSAERPKGSFSTLEIQRTEQGDSAMYLCASSSAGTIEVEQYFGPGTRLTVT.

This clonotype was seen more than once but under ten times. This chain uses TRBV19 with TRBJ1-1; 8 nucleotides agree with TRBD1. Germline V CDR1 and CDR2: LNHDA, SQIVND (reference sequence). The V gene end was trimmed by 0 bases and the J gene end by 1 base; junction bases not matched to a gene: 7. The length of the CDR3 is 17 residues. The CDR3 DNA reads TGTGCCAGTAGTATAGATCCGGACAGGGCTTGGAACACTGAAGCTTTCTTT. Translating it yields CASSIDPDRAWNTEAFF.

The chain employs TRBV6-5 and TRBJ2-7; a possible D gene is TRBD2 (5 bases). Deletions cut 0 bases from V and 6 bases from J, with 18 bases between. CDR3 length equals 16 residues. The germline gives CDR1 MNHEY, CDR2 SVGAGI. CDR3 loop: CASSYSGASSIREQYF. The CDR3 coding sequence is TGTGCCAGCAGTTACTCGGGAGCCTCCAGTATTCGCGAGCAGTACTTC.

This clonotype has ten or more counts. This chain joins TRBV3-1 and TRBJ1-1, with a tentative D call TRBD1 (5 bases). Germline loops: CDR1 LGHDT, CDR2 YNNKEL (reference sequence). This CDR3 has 14 residues. Trimming pared 4 bases from V and 6 bases from J, leaving 15 bases between. CDR3 sequence: CASSRQPRSAEAFF. The CDR3, as DNA: TGTGCCAGCAGCCGACAGCCACGGAGTGCTGAAGCTTTCTTT.

This clonotype was recorded only once. The gene calls are TRBV6-1 and TRBJ2-2; 9 bases are a match to TRBD2. There are 19 residues in the CDR3. Trimming cost V 5 bases and J 1 base; bases outside gene matches: 14. CDR1 MNHNS and CDR2 SASEGT come from the germline V gene. The CDR3 coding sequence is TGTGCCAGCAGTCCGACCCCGCTGCTAGCGGGGATGAACACCGGGGAGCTGTTTTTT. Translating it yields CASSPTPLLAGMNTGELFF.

This chain uses TRBV13 with TRBJ1-3; weak D call: TRBD1 (5 bases). The ends were cut back, 2 bases at V and 6 bases at J, with 23 bases in the middle. The CDR3 totals 18 residues. Germline V lookup: CDR1 PRHDT, CDR2 FYEKMQ (reference sequence). CDR3 bases: TGTGCCAGCAGCTTATACCCCTCAGGGCAGGCCGTAGAAAACACCATATATTTT. Its translation is CASSLYPSGQAVENTIYF.

With respect to this clonotype: Sequence at one end of the junction differs from germline and may be a read error. The chain links TRBV7-7 to TRBJ2-3, with D tentatively TRBD1 (5 bases). Germline CDR1 and CDR2: SSHAT and FNYEAQ (reference sequence). CDR3 length equals 16 residues. CDR3 nucleotides: TGTGCTAGCAGCTTAAGACCCTCCCCGCAGGGAGATACGCAGTATTTT. This encodes CASSLRPSPQGDTQYF.

In its sample, this clonotype was seen a few times. A junction boundary mismatches the germline segment, possibly from a read error. V and J are TRBV11-2 and TRBJ1-1; D is uncertain. The germline V gene encodes CDR1 SGHAT and CDR2 FQNNGV. The CDR3 runs to 12 residues. This CDR3 reads CASSQVEAEAFF. CDR3 DNA: TGCGCCAGCAGCCAAGTGGAGGCTGAAGCTTTCTTT.